This passage covers 17 T cell receptor beta chains from one sample sequenced in a study of T cell responses to AZD1222 COVID-19 vaccine. Sequenced by immunoSEQ multiplex PCR; TCRdb stores in-frame clones only, minus some. The sample has some 91,000 clones; 89% are singletons. Source: peripheral blood, taken on day 0 of AZD1222 vaccination. These TCRs come from an adult in good health.

This chain links TRBV5-1 with TRBJ2-7, with 11 positions matching TRBD2. The germline gives CDR1 SGHRS, CDR2 YFSETQ. This CDR3 contains 16 residues. The V gene end was trimmed by 4 bases and the J gene end by 7 bases; junction bases not matched to a gene: 13. This CDR3 reads CASSGIELAGVGEQYF. CDR3 sequence (DNA): TGCGCCAGCAGCGGAATAGAACTAGCGGGAGTGGGTGAGCAGTACTTC.

The chain employs TRBV6-5 and TRBJ1-5, with a possible D match to TRBD1 (6 bases). The germline V gene encodes CDR1 MNHEY and CDR2 SVGAGI. With 2 bases removed from V and 0 bases from J, the gap between germline ends came to 8 bases. CDR3 size: 15 residues. The chain's CDR3 is CASSYGGHSNQPQHF. As DNA, the CDR3 is TGTGCCAGCAGTTACGGGGGACATAGCAATCAGCCCCAGCATTTT.

The rearrangement joins TRBV5-1 to TRBJ2-5; 7 nucleotides align to TRBD2. There are 15 residues in the CDR3. V lost 2 bases to trimming and J lost 1 base; unmatched junction nucleotides: 5. Germline CDR1 SGHRS, CDR2 YFSETQ. This CDR3 is CASSFLSSGQETQYF. The CDR3 nucleotides are TGCGCCAGCAGCTTCTTGTCTAGCGGCCAAGAGACCCAGTACTTC. The variable domain in full, completed from reference TRBV5-1 and TRBJ2-5, reads KAGVTQTPRYLIKTRGQQVTLSCSPISGHRSVSWYQQTPGQGLQFLFEYFSETQRNKGNFPGRFSGRQFSNSRSEMNVSTLELGDSALYLCASSFLSSGQETQYFGPGTRLLVL.

The chain joins TRBV23-1 to TRBJ2-1; D uncertain. TRBV23-1 is an open reading frame whose function is uncertain. This CDR3 is built from 15 residues. The CDR3 DNA sequence: TGCGAAAATAGAGGCGGACCGAACCAACACAATGAGCAGTTCTTC. Translated: CENRGGPNQHNEQFF.

The chain is built from TRBV5-8 and TRBJ1-1; D is unclear. CDR1 and CDR2 (germline): SGHTS, YDEGEE. V was clipped by 2 bases and J by 7 bases, with 12 bases between them. The CDR3 is 13 residues long. Here the CDR3 reads CASSLKAQVEAFF. CDR3 nucleotide sequence: TGTGCCAGCAGCTTAAAAGCTCAGGTTGAAGCTTTCTTT.

J is TRBJ1-2 and V is TRBV5-6, with no clear D. The length of the CDR3 is 14 residues. V was cut by 0 bases and J by 1 base, with 7 bases left in between. In germline, CDR1 is SGHDT, CDR2 YYEEEE. CDR3 amino acids: CASSLGLINYGYTF. DNA for the CDR3: TGTGCCAGCAGCTTGGGACTGATTAACTATGGCTACACCTTC.

This chain links TRBV5-5 with TRBJ2-3, with D uncertain. Trimming shortened V by 2 bases and J by 0 bases, and 7 bases separated the two germline ends. This CDR3 region has 14 residues. Germline V gives CDR1 SGHKS, CDR2 YYEKEE (reference sequence). The CDR3 DNA reads TGTGCCAGCAGCTTACAGTCTAGCACAGATACGCAGTATTTT. Its translation: CASSLQSSTDTQYF.

This clone appeared a single time. The V gene is TRBV15, the J gene TRBJ2-4; 9 bases are a match to TRBD1. The CDR3 extends over 15 amino acids. J gave up 10 bases and V 0 bases, and 7 bases lay outside the gene matches. Germline V gives CDR1 LNHNV, CDR2 YYDKDF (reference sequence). The CDR3 reads CATSRDPDRGVIQYF. CDR3 nucleotide sequence: TGTGCCACCAGCAGAGATCCGGACAGGGGAGTGATTCAGTACTTC. Full variable domain (missing parts from reference TRBV15 and TRBJ2-4): DAMVIQNPRYQVTQFGKPVTLSCSQTLNHNVMYWYQQKSSQAPKLLFHYYDKDFNNEADTPDNFQSRRPNTSFCFLDIRSPGLGDTAMYLCATSRDPDRGVIQYFGAGTRLSVL.

This rearrangement joins TRBV19 to TRBJ1-2; 8 bases map to TRBD1. The V gene's germline CDR1 is LNHDA and CDR2 SQIVND (reference sequence). The CDR3 contains 15 residues. V was clipped by 5 bases and J by 4 bases; unmatched bases: 9. The CDR3 sequence: CASSVYRGNSYGYTF. CDR3 sequence (DNA): TGTGCCAGTAGTGTATACAGGGGGAACTCCTATGGCTACACCTTC. Together with reference TRBV19 and TRBJ1-2, the CDR3 gives the full variable domain: DGGITQSPKYLFRKEGQNVTLSCEQNLNHDAMYWYRQDPGQGLRLIYYSQIVNDFQKGDIAEGYSVSREKKESFPLTVTSAQKNPTAFYLCASSVYRGNSYGYTFGSGTRLTVV.

The chain has TRBV12-3 or TRBV12-4 and TRBJ1-2, with D unclear. V lost 6 bases and J 1 base, leaving 9 bases between the germline ends. CDR3 size: 13 residues. The CDR3 DNA is TGTGCCAGCAGACCGAGCAGTAACTATGGCTACACCTTC. Protein: CASRPSSNYGYTF.

This chain uses TRBV20-1 with TRBJ1-1; a weak D match, TRBD1 (6 bases). This CDR3 region has 13 residues. Trimming shortened V by 3 bases and J by 5 bases, and 13 bases separated the two germline ends. CDR1 and CDR2 (germline): DFQATT, SNEGSKA (reference sequence). The CDR3 is CSASQMRGTEAFF. The CDR3, as DNA: TGCAGTGCTAGTCAGATGAGGGGGACTGAAGCTTTCTTT.

The genes are TRBV2 and TRBJ2-7; D not resolved. The CDR3 extends over 15 amino acids. Germline loops: CDR1 SNHLY, CDR2 FYNNEI. The V end lost 7 bases, the J end lost 2 bases, and 18 bases lay between the germline ends. This CDR3 is CASKWGGDLTYEQYF. DNA for the CDR3: TGTGCCAGCAAGTGGGGTGGCGATTTAACCTACGAGCAGTACTTC.

This chain uses TRBV5-1 with TRBJ2-7; TRBD1 matches at 7 bases. The germline V gene encodes CDR1 SGHRS and CDR2 YFSETQ. With 8 bases clipped from V and 3 bases from J, the junction kept 5 bases outside the gene matches. CDR3 length: 12 amino acids. DNA of the CDR3: TGCGCCAGTAGGGACAGCCTCTACGAGCAGTACTTC. Protein: CASRDSLYEQYF.

V gene TRBV7-8 combines with J gene TRBJ2-1; TRBD1 might be the D (5 bases). The germline CDR1 and CDR2 sequences are SGHVS and FQNEAQ. This CDR3 has 12 residues. V lost 1 base to trimming and J lost 7 bases, with 5 bases between them. In DNA, the CDR3 is TGTGCCAGCAGCTTAGGACAGAATGAGCAGTTCTTC. It is translated as CASSLGQNEQFF. Full variable domain (missing parts from reference TRBV7-8 and TRBJ2-1): GAGVSQSPRYKVAKRGQDVALRCDPISGHVSLFWYQQALGQGPEFLTYFQNEAQLDKSGLPSDRFFAERPEGSVSTLKIQRTQQEDSAVYLCASSLGQNEQFFGPGTRLTVL.

This clone occurred once. For the CDR3, the DNA is TGTGCCAGTAGTATTTTCATCCGGGAGTTGGATGAGCAGTTCTTC. Translating it yields CASSIFIRELDEQFF. The chain carries TRBV19 and TRBJ2-1; maybe TRBD2 (6 bases). V shed 3 bases and J shed 8 bases, with 17 bases lying between them. The CDR3 runs to 15 residues. CDR1 is LNHDA, CDR2 SQIVND, per germline (reference sequence).

The chain couples TRBV30 to TRBJ2-2; tentatively, D is TRBD1 or TRBD2 (5 bases each). V was clipped by 8 bases and J by 5 bases, with 12 bases between them. The CDR3 is 12 amino acids. Per germline, CDR1 GTSNPN and CDR2 SVGIG (reference sequence). The CDR3 coding sequence is TGTGCCCGGGACGAGGGAACCGGGGAGCTGTTTTTT. Translating gives CARDEGTGELFF.

The J gene is TRBJ2-3, the V gene TRBV5-1, with 10 bases lining up with TRBD2. CDR3 length: 18 residues. Germline CDR1 reads SGHRS; CDR2 reads YFSETQ. V shed 4 bases, J shed 5 bases, and the junction held 16 bases outside the gene matches. The CDR3 protein is CASSRRINERGGGDTQYF. CDR3 DNA sequence: TGCGCCAGCAGCCGACGTATAAATGAGCGGGGGGGCGGAGATACGCAGTATTTT.